This paragraph covers one TCR beta chain sequence. Its antigen is undetermined. This record comes from a study of cytomegalovirus exposure and HLA in healthy donors. Study findings and constraints: Later analysis found that TCR beta chains associated with HLA were more clonally expanded than other, equally common chains. The authors enumerated under 200 TCR beta chains as linked to cytomegalovirus.

The V end lost 0 bases, the J end lost 2 bases, and 11 bases lay between the germline ends. Germline loops: CDR1 MGHRA, CDR2 YSYEKL. The CDR3 totals 16 residues. PCR was performed using 60 Vbeta and 13 Jbeta primers. Method: immunoSEQ multiplex PCR; TCRdb's copy keeps in-frame clones and lacks some. The sample gives about 190,000 clones, about four fifths of which show up once; around 2.8% is in the top ten. The TCR comes from a woman aged 45-59 years in good health and CMV-seropositive. The source material was PBMCs. The V call is TRBV4-1, the J call TRBJ1-5; D perhaps matches TRBD1 (6 bases). The CDR3 loop reads CASSQDPGAGNQPQHF. Written as DNA, the CDR3 is TGCGCCAGCAGCCAAGATCCAGGGGCTGGCAATCAGCCCCAGCATTTT.